Listed below are T cell receptor beta chains from one sample, sequenced in a study of T cell responses to AZD1222 COVID-19 vaccine. TCRdb's copy holds only in-frame clones and misses some; the assay was immunoSEQ multiplex PCR. The table records around 100,000 clones, approximately 91% of them present only once. The sequences come from peripheral blood, collected on day 0 of AZD1222 vaccination. The source of these receptors is an adult in good health. Both conserved end residues are part of each CDR3. Fields, in order: V gene, clone size, D gene, J gene, CDR3 protein, CDR3 DNA. D genes are given only for firm matches. Expanded clones get a size class; other rows say once, few or many, or leave the size out.

v_call: TRBV27; clone_size: -; d_call: TRBD1; j_call: TRBJ1-1; cdr3_aa: CASSFTTGSTTEAFF; cdr3_nt: TGTGCCAGCAGTTTTACGACAGGGTCGACCACTGAAGCTTTCTTT
v_call: TRBV5-6; clone_size: -; d_call: -; j_call: TRBJ2-1; cdr3_aa: CASSLLGLSQNEQFF; cdr3_nt: TGTGCCAGCAGTTTGTTGGGGCTAAGTCAGAATGAGCAGTTCTTC
v_call: TRBV5-4; clone_size: once; d_call: TRBD2; j_call: TRBJ2-3; cdr3_aa: CASSLRTSGRVADTQYF; cdr3_nt: TGTGCCAGCAGCTTGCGGACTAGCGGGAGGGTCGCAGATACGCAGTATTTT
v_call: TRBV7-2; clone_size: -; d_call: TRBD1; j_call: TRBJ1-1; cdr3_aa: CASSFRGQGAFMNTEAFF; cdr3_nt: TGTGCCAGCAGCTTTAGGGGGCAGGGGGCCTTCATGAACACTGAAGCTTTCTTT
v_call: TRBV5-1; clone_size: -; d_call: -; j_call: TRBJ2-1; cdr3_aa: CASSWRGVYNEQFF; cdr3_nt: TGCGCCAGCAGCTGGAGGGGGGTATACAATGAGCAGTTCTTC
v_call: TRBV28; clone_size: -; d_call: TRBD1; j_call: TRBJ2-5; cdr3_aa: CASTGAQETQYF; cdr3_nt: TGTGCCAGTACAGGGGCTCAAGAGACCCAGTACTTC
v_call: TRBV27; clone_size: -; d_call: -; j_call: TRBJ2-2; cdr3_aa: CASSLIAPNTGELFF; cdr3_nt: TGTGCCAGCAGTTTAATAGCGCCAAACACCGGGGAGCTGTTTTTT
v_call: TRBV27; clone_size: -; d_call: TRBD1; j_call: TRBJ1-1; cdr3_aa: CASSFLGDSQKEAFF; cdr3_nt: TGTGCCAGCAGTTTCCTCGGGGACAGCCAAAAAGAAGCTTTCTTT
v_call: TRBV5-1; clone_size: -; d_call: -; j_call: TRBJ2-7; cdr3_aa: CASSQAGTSGRQYF; cdr3_nt: TGCGCCAGCAGCCAAGCCGGGACGTCGGGGAGGCAGTACTTC
v_call: TRBV20-1; clone_size: -; d_call: TRBD2; j_call: TRBJ2-3; cdr3_aa: CSASGKLAGHADTQYF; cdr3_nt: TGCAGTGCTAGTGGGAAACTAGCGGGACATGCAGATACGCAGTATTTT
v_call: TRBV18; clone_size: once; d_call: -; j_call: TRBJ2-2; cdr3_aa: CASSPNIGAHTGELFF; cdr3_nt: TGTGCCAGCTCACCAAATATAGGGGCCCACACCGGGGAGCTGTTTTTT
v_call: TRBV18; clone_size: few; d_call: TRBD1; j_call: TRBJ1-1; cdr3_aa: CASSRSTGELAEAFF; cdr3_nt: TGTGCCAGCTCTCGTTCGACAGGGGAACTCGCTGAAGCTTTCTTT
v_call: TRBV5-1; clone_size: -; d_call: -; j_call: TRBJ1-1; cdr3_aa: CASSSSPTNTEAFF; cdr3_nt: TGCGCCAGCAGCAGTAGCCCGACGAACACTGAAGCTTTCTTT
v_call: TRBV7-9; clone_size: -; d_call: TRBD1; j_call: TRBJ2-2; cdr3_aa: CASSLSRGHDGELFF; cdr3_nt: TGTGCCAGCAGCTTAAGTAGGGGGCACGACGGGGAGCTGTTTTTT
v_call: TRBV19; clone_size: -; d_call: TRBD1; j_call: TRBJ2-1; cdr3_aa: CASSRGDRESNEQFF; cdr3_nt: TGTGCCAGTAGTAGAGGGGACAGGGAAAGCAATGAGCAGTTCTTC
v_call: TRBV7-2; clone_size: once; d_call: TRBD2; j_call: TRBJ2-1; cdr3_aa: CASSLGDGGRAGIEQFF; cdr3_nt: TGTGCCAGCAGCTTAGGGGATGGCGGGAGGGCCGGTATTGAGCAGTTCTTC
v_call: TRBV21-1; clone_size: -; d_call: -; j_call: TRBJ1-2; cdr3_aa: CASSSRAYGYTF; cdr3_nt: TGTGCCAGCAGCAGCAGGGCCTATGGCTACACCTTC
v_call: TRBV6-1; clone_size: -; d_call: -; j_call: TRBJ1-2; cdr3_aa: CASSEEAGFGGYTF; cdr3_nt: TGTGCCAGCAGTGAAGAAGCGGGGTTTGGGGGCTACACCTTC
v_call: TRBV7-3; clone_size: -; d_call: -; j_call: TRBJ2-1; cdr3_aa: CASSLTPGAYNEQFF; cdr3_nt: TGTGCCAGCAGCTTAACTCCAGGGGCTTACAATGAGCAGTTCTTC
v_call: TRBV27; clone_size: -; d_call: TRBD2; j_call: TRBJ2-5; cdr3_aa: CASSSLAGFGTQYF; cdr3_nt: TGTGCCAGCAGCTCCCTAGCGGGATTTGGGACCCAGTACTTC
v_call: TRBV5-6; clone_size: -; d_call: TRBD2; j_call: TRBJ2-5; cdr3_aa: CASSQRGPQYF; cdr3_nt: TGTGCCAGCAGCCAGCGGGGGCCCCAGTACTTC
v_call: TRBV12-3/TRBV12-4; clone_size: -; d_call: -; j_call: TRBJ1-1; cdr3_aa: CASSAMGGGAAFF; cdr3_nt: TGTGCCAGCAGCGCGATGGGGGGGGGAGCGGCTTTCTTT
v_call: TRBV7-9; clone_size: -; d_call: -; j_call: TRBJ2-5; cdr3_aa: CASSLGHLGRRGGETQYF; cdr3_nt: TGTGCCAGCAGCTTAGGGCACCTCGGACGGCGGGGCGGAGAGACCCAGTACTTC
v_call: TRBV5-4; clone_size: -; d_call: -; j_call: TRBJ1-2; cdr3_aa: CASSLKGNNYGYTF; cdr3_nt: TGTGCCAGCAGCTTAAAGGGGAACAACTATGGCTACACCTTC
v_call: TRBV19; clone_size: -; d_call: -; j_call: TRBJ1-5; cdr3_aa: CASVLGGFNQPQHF; cdr3_nt: TGTGCCAGTGTTCTGGGGGGATTCAATCAGCCCCAGCATTTT
v_call: TRBV6-5; clone_size: -; d_call: TRBD2; j_call: TRBJ2-3; cdr3_aa: CARGGVQITDTQYF; cdr3_nt: TGTGCCAGGGGGGGGGTCCAGATCACAGATACGCAGTATTTT
v_call: TRBV10-1; clone_size: few; d_call: TRBD1; j_call: TRBJ1-5; cdr3_aa: CASISTGRQPQHF; cdr3_nt: TGCGCCAGCATTTCGACAGGGCGTCAGCCCCAGCATTTT
v_call: TRBV10-3; clone_size: -; d_call: TRBD1; j_call: TRBJ2-7; cdr3_aa: CAISEGTGGISYEQYF; cdr3_nt: TGTGCCATCAGTGAAGGGACAGGGGGCATATCCTACGAGCAGTACTTC
v_call: TRBV6-5; clone_size: -; d_call: -; j_call: TRBJ1-2; cdr3_aa: CASSPLTPPKITF; cdr3_nt: TGTGCCAGCAGTCCCCTTACTCCGCCCAAGATAACCTTC
v_call: TRBV19; clone_size: -; d_call: TRBD1; j_call: TRBJ1-5; cdr3_aa: CASSNTGGSGLVNQPQHF; cdr3_nt: TGTGCCAGTAGTAATACAGGGGGCAGCGGTTTGGTCAATCAGCCCCAGCATTTT
v_call: TRBV27; clone_size: -; d_call: TRBD1; j_call: TRBJ1-1; cdr3_aa: CASSWAPQGRSDTEAFF; cdr3_nt: TGTGCCAGCAGTTGGGCCCCACAGGGGAGGTCGGACACTGAAGCTTTCTTT
v_call: TRBV24-1; clone_size: -; d_call: -; j_call: TRBJ1-5; cdr3_aa: CATSGEAEGNQPQHF; cdr3_nt: TGTGCCACCAGTGGGGAGGCAGAGGGCAATCAGCCCCAGCATTTT
v_call: TRBV6-5; clone_size: once; d_call: TRBD2; j_call: TRBJ2-5; cdr3_aa: CASSYLGGGVDETQYF; cdr3_nt: TGTGCCAGCAGTTACCTCGGGGGGGGAGTCGATGAGACCCAGTACTTC
v_call: TRBV27; clone_size: few; d_call: -; j_call: TRBJ1-6; cdr3_aa: CASSLQSSYNSPLHF; cdr3_nt: TGTGCCAGCAGCCTACAGAGCTCCTATAATTCACCCCTCCACTTT
v_call: TRBV10-1; clone_size: -; d_call: -; j_call: TRBJ1-3; cdr3_aa: CASSPDRPSGNTIYF; cdr3_nt: TGCGCCAGCAGTCCCGACAGGCCCTCTGGAAACACCATATATTTT
v_call: TRBV19; clone_size: -; d_call: -; j_call: TRBJ1-2; cdr3_aa: CASSVRDGYTF; cdr3_nt: TGTGCCAGTAGTGTCCGGGACGGCTACACCTTC
v_call: TRBV7-2; clone_size: -; d_call: -; j_call: TRBJ2-7; cdr3_aa: CASSLSLVYEQYF; cdr3_nt: TGTGCCAGCAGCTTAAGTTTAGTCTACGAGCAGTACTTC
v_call: TRBV2; clone_size: -; d_call: -; j_call: TRBJ1-5; cdr3_aa: CASSQTTNQPQHF; cdr3_nt: TGTGCCAGCAGCCAGACAACCAATCAGCCCCAGCATTTT
v_call: TRBV6-6; clone_size: -; d_call: -; j_call: TRBJ2-7; cdr3_aa: CASSLSSYEQYF; cdr3_nt: TGTGCCAGCAGTCTGAGCTCCTACGAGCAGTACTTC